A selection of T cell receptor beta chains follows, all from one sample in a study of cytomegalovirus exposure and HLA in healthy donors. Measured with immunoSEQ multiplex PCR; TCRdb has only the in-frame clones, and not every one. The sample records over 250,000 clones, around 86% being singletons. The sample comprised PBMCs. Receptor source: a woman aged 18-29 years in good health and CMV-seronegative. CDR3s include the opening cysteine and the closing phenylalanine or tryptophan. D genes are given only for firm matches. Clone sizes are given selectively: once, few, many, or a class where the clone is expanded.

>once|TRBV5-1|TRBD1|TRBJ1-3
TGCGCCAGCAGCACGACAGGGTCCGGAAACACCATATATTTT
CASSTTGSGNTIYF
>.|TRBV4-2|TRBD2|TRBJ2-1
TGTGCCAGCAGCCAACTGGACTATGGGACTAGCGGGGTGGATGAGCAGTTCTTC
CASSQLDYGTSGVDEQFF
>.|TRBV5-1|.|TRBJ2-7
TGCGCCAGCAGCTTGGACGAACACGTCTCCTACGAGCAGTACTTC
CASSLDEHVSYEQYF
>.|TRBV7-2|.|TRBJ2-7
TGTGCCAGCAGCGGAGGGGAGACCTACGAGCAGTACTTC
CASSGGETYEQYF
>.|TRBV7-9|.|TRBJ1-2
TGTGCCAGCAGCTTAGCGCTAAGGGGATTCCGCTACACCTTC
CASSLALRGFRYTF
>.|TRBV6-5|.|TRBJ2-7
TGTGCCAGCAGCTCCGGGCCCCGGGGAGACTACGAGCAGTACTTC
CASSSGPRGDYEQYF
>.|TRBV18|TRBD1|TRBJ1-3
TGTGCCAGCTCACCACCCGGACAGGGGTCTGGAAACACCATATATTTT
CASSPPGQGSGNTIYF
>.|TRBV6-5|.|TRBJ2-3
TGTGCCAGCAGTTTAGCGAGGGGGAGCACAGATACGCAGTATTTT
CASSLARGSTDTQYF
>.|TRBV28|.|TRBJ2-1
TGTGCCAGCAGCTCAGGGGTCCTTGAAATTAATGAGCAGTTCTTC
CASSSGVLEINEQFF
>.|TRBV5-1|.|TRBJ2-3
TGCGCCAGCTCCAACCAAGGACAGACAGATACGCAGTATTTT
CASSNQGQTDTQYF
>.|TRBV6-5|TRBD1|TRBJ1-2
TGTGCCAGCAGTGCATCCCCCGACAGGGGTGGCTACACCTTC
CASSASPDRGGYTF
>.|TRBV5-1|TRBD1|TRBJ2-7
TGCGCCAGCAGCTTGCAGGGACAGGGGAGCAACGAGCAGTACTTC
CASSLQGQGSNEQYF
>.|TRBV28|.|TRBJ2-5
TGTGCCAGCATTGGCTGGGGGCCAGAGACCCAGTACTTC
CASIGWGPETQYF
>.|TRBV6-6|.|TRBJ1-5
TGTGCCAGCAGTTACCGTGACTTAAGCAATCAGCCCCAGCATTTT
CASSYRDLSNQPQHF
>.|TRBV19|TRBD1|TRBJ1-5
TGTGCCAGTAGGGGGACAGATCCTTATAGCAATCAGCCCCAGCATTTT
CASRGTDPYSNQPQHF
>few|TRBV28|.|TRBJ1-3
TGTGCCAGCAGTGATCAGGCCTCTGGAAACACCATATATTTT
CASSDQASGNTIYF
>many|TRBV7-8|.|TRBJ2-1
TGTGCCAGCAGCTTAGATGTAACTTCCCTTTACAATGAGCAGTTCTTC
CASSLDVTSLYNEQFF
>few|TRBV12-5|.|TRBJ1-2
TGTGCTAGTGGTTTGGTCACTAACTACACCTTC
CASGLVTNYTF
>.|TRBV7-8|.|TRBJ2-2
TGTGCCAGCAGCTCCTATGGCGGCTTAGGCGGGGAGCTGTTTTTT
CASSSYGGLGGELFF
>.|TRBV30|TRBD1|TRBJ1-1
TGTGCCTGGAGTGCGGGACAGGTGCCCCAGGATGAAGCTTTCTTT
CAWSAGQVPQDEAFF
>.|TRBV5-1|.|TRBJ2-1
TGCGCCAGCAGCCGATCAAGGGGCAATGAGCAGTTCTTC
CASSRSRGNEQFF
>.|TRBV7-9|TRBD1|TRBJ1-5
TGTGCCAGCACCCCCATCACAGGGGGGTCCGTATTGAATCAGCCCCAGCATTTT
CASTPITGGSVLNQPQHF
>few|TRBV7-2|TRBD1|TRBJ1-2
TGTGCCAGCAGCTTAGAGACAGGGGGGACTAACTATGGCTACACCTTC
CASSLETGGTNYGYTF
>.|TRBV14|.|TRBJ1-2
TGTGCCAGCAGCGTGGGCCAGGGAGGTTATTATGGCTACACCTTC
CASSVGQGGYYGYTF
>.|TRBV7-6|.|TRBJ1-4
TGTGCCAGCAGCTTCGGGCAGGGGAAGGCTAATGAAAAACTGTTTTTT
CASSFGQGKANEKLFF
>few|TRBV28|.|TRBJ1-1
TGTGCCAGCAGGCCAGGGGATTTGAGGAACACTGAAGCTTTCTTT
CASRPGDLRNTEAFF
>.|TRBV6-1|.|TRBJ2-2
TGTGCCGGACACGACGGGGGACTCAACACCGGGGAGCTGTTTTTT
CAGHDGGLNTGELFF
>.|TRBV6-5|TRBD2|TRBJ2-7
TGTGCCAGCAGTCCCGTGGGACTAGCGGGGGAGCAGTACTTC
CASSPVGLAGEQYF
>.|TRBV28|TRBD2|TRBJ2-7
TGTGCCAGCAGGACAAGCGGGAGCCTCTACGAGCAGTACTTC
CASRTSGSLYEQYF
>.|TRBV6-1|.|TRBJ2-1
TGTGCCAGCAGTGAAGCGTTCGCTAGGGGGGGTAAGGATGAGCAGTTCTTC
CASSEAFARGGKDEQFF
>.|TRBV5-1|.|TRBJ2-7
TGCGCCAGCACAAACACAGGGAACTCCTACGAGCAGTACTTC
CASTNTGNSYEQYF
>.|TRBV2|.|TRBJ2-1
TGTGCCAGCAGTGTAAATCGGTACAATGAGCAGTTCTTC
CASSVNRYNEQFF
>.|TRBV6-5|.|TRBJ1-2
TGTGCCAGCAGCCCACCTCAGGGGATTTATGGCTACACCTTC
CASSPPQGIYGYTF
>once|TRBV5-6|TRBD2|TRBJ2-7
TGTGCCAGCAGCTGGTGGACTAGCGGCTACGAGCAGTACTTC
CASSWWTSGYEQYF
>.|TRBV10-1|TRBD1|TRBJ1-5
TGCGCCAGCAGCCCCGGACAGGGGAATCAGCCCCAGCATTTT
CASSPGQGNQPQHF
>.|TRBV5-1|TRBD1|TRBJ1-1
TGCGCCAGCAGCTTCTCCGGACAGGGTAACACTGAAGCTTTCTTT
CASSFSGQGNTEAFF
>.|TRBV2|TRBD2|TRBJ2-3
TGTGCCACCTCGGGACTAGCGCAAGATACGCAGTATTTT
CATSGLAQDTQYF
>.|TRBV4-3|.|TRBJ1-2
TGCGCCAGCAGCCAAGATTGGGGCGGATTCTATGGCTACACCTTC
CASSQDWGGFYGYTF
>.|TRBV5-1|.|TRBJ1-4
TGCGCCAGCCGCTTCGACAGGACAACTAATGAAAAACTGTTTTTT
CASRFDRTTNEKLFF
>.|TRBV27|.|TRBJ2-2
TGTGCCAGCAGTTTATCAGGAGAGGGAACCGGGGAGCTGTTTTTT
CASSLSGEGTGELFF
>.|TRBV6-5|TRBD1|TRBJ1-6
TGTGCCAGCAGTTCTGGACAGGTTAATTCACCCCTCCACTTT
CASSSGQVNSPLHF
>.|TRBV4-3|.|TRBJ2-2
TGCGCCAGCAGCCAAGATCGGGGGGCAACCGGGGAGCTGTTTTTT
CASSQDRGATGELFF
>once|TRBV7-7|.|TRBJ1-4
TGTGCCAGCAGCCGGGGTCCCGGCTCTAATGAAAAACTGTTTTTT
CASSRGPGSNEKLFF
>.|TRBV28|TRBD1|TRBJ2-1
TGTGCCAGCAGTTCACCGGGACAGGGCCTCAATGAGCAGTTCTTC
CASSSPGQGLNEQFF
>.|TRBV2|TRBD1|TRBJ2-1
TGTGCCAGCACCGAAGGACAGGGCCTTTTCAATGAGCAGTTCTTC
CASTEGQGLFNEQFF
>.|TRBV11-2|.|TRBJ1-1
TGTGCCAGCAGCTTAGATCGGTCTATGATGGAAGCTTTCTTT
CASSLDRSMMEAFF
>.|TRBV4-1|.|TRBJ2-7
TGCGCCAGCAGCCAATGGCGACTGCTCGGCGAGCAGTACTTC
CASSQWRLLGEQYF
>.|TRBV7-9|.|TRBJ2-1
TGTGCCAGCAGCCCCCGGGGCAGGGGTAGCTCCTACAATGAGCAGTTCTTC
CASSPRGRGSSYNEQFF
>.|TRBV29-1|TRBD1|TRBJ2-3
TGCAGCGTTGGAGGACAGGGCAGTTTGGGCACAGATACGCAGTATTTT
CSVGGQGSLGTDTQYF
>.|TRBV2|.|TRBJ1-2
TGTGCCAGCAGTGACCCAGGAGGCTACACCTTC
CASSDPGGYTF
>.|TRBV7-2|TRBD1|TRBJ2-7
TGTGCCAGCAGCCCCCGGGACAGCTCCTCCTACGAGCAGTACTTC
CASSPRDSSSYEQYF
>.|TRBV30|.|TRBJ1-4
TGTGCCTGCGTATACAGGGACTATTTCGAAAAACTGTTTTTT
CACVYRDYFEKLFF
>.|TRBV28|.|TRBJ2-7
TGTGCCAGCAACCCATCCCGGGGCGCGGGAGAGCAGTACTTC
CASNPSRGAGEQYF